The rows below give T cell receptor beta chains drawn from one sample of a study of T cell repertoires in cytomegalovirus infection. TCRdb reprocessed the reads via MiXCR and lists one record per CDR3 protein. The data contain hundreds of thousands of distinct CDR3 sequences, 24% of them singletons. The sample comprised CD8+ T cells from PBMCs. The receptors were gathered from a human donor in good health (CMV status not recorded). Some clones in this sample may be carry-over from other donors' samples. The CDR3 runs from the conserved cysteine through the conserved F or W. The D gene is left open where the match is weak. The size field is filled for only some rows; it gives once, few, many or a size class.

CASSLRQGVETEAFF TGTGCCAGCAGCTTAAGACAGGGGGTAGAGACTGAAGCTTTCTTT TRBJ1-1 TRBD1 TRBV7-9 many
CASSLNRSSNQPQHF TGTGCCAGCAGCTTAAACAGGAGTAGCAATCAGCCCCAGCATTTT TRBJ1-5 . TRBV7-2 many
CASSLVDVGGTGELFF TGTGCCAGCAGCTTAGTCGACGTGGGAGGGACCGGGGAGCTGTTTTTT TRBJ2-2 TRBD2 TRBV7-8 many
CASSSPRTSGGDPQFF TGTGCCAGCAGCTCCCCCCGGACTAGCGGGGGGGATCCGCAGTTCTTC TRBJ2-1 TRBD2 TRBV6-2/TRBV6-3 few
CASSLQLTNYGYTF TGTGCCAGCAGCTTACAGCTAACTAACTATGGCTACACCTTC TRBJ1-2 . TRBV7-9 many
CASTRTGGTEAFF TGCGCCAGCACCCGGACAGGGGGCACTGAAGCTTTCTTT TRBJ1-1 TRBD1 TRBV10-1 .
CASSFGTSSYEQYF TGTGCCAGCAGCTTCGGTACTAGCTCCTACGAGCAGTACTTC TRBJ2-7 . TRBV7-6 many
CASSLSLSNEQFF TGTGCCAGCAGTTTATCCCTGTCCAATGAGCAGTTCTTC TRBJ2-1 . TRBV28 many
CASSLSTPGLNGHYGYTF TGTGCCAGCAGTTTATCCACTCCGGGACTCAACGGACACTATGGCTACACCTTC TRBJ1-2 . TRBV27 many
CASTSTSGATDTQYF TGTGCCAGCACCTCGACTAGCGGGGCCACAGATACGCAGTATTTT TRBJ2-3 TRBD2 TRBV12-3/TRBV12-4 .
CASSYEEGWYNEQFF TGTGCCAGCAGTTACGAAGAGGGTTGGTACAATGAGCAGTTCTTC TRBJ2-1 . TRBV6-2/TRBV6-3 .